What follows are 26 T cell receptor beta chains derived from one specimen sequenced in a study of cytomegalovirus exposure and HLA in healthy donors (dated by TCRdb to the late 2010s). The library was produced with the immunoSEQ multiplex PCR assay. The multiplex PCR relied on a mix of 60 forward primers for TCR Vbeta segments and 13 reverse primers for TCR Jbeta segments. Here the immuneACCESS table is served through TCRdb, limited to in-frame sequences with V and J called. Missing clones are a known gap in these copies; in checked studies unresolved V genes cover under half, and the rest lacks a known reason. The sample contains under 200,000 clones, over 70% of them found a single time. The ten largest make up around 3% of the sample. Source material: PBMCs. These receptors were collected from a woman aged 50 to 60 in good health and CMV-seropositive.

The rearrangement uses TRBV9 and TRBJ2-3, with no clear D. V lost 6 bases and J lost 4, with 12 bases in between. The CDR3 is 13 amino acids. Germline assignment: CDR1 SGDLS and CDR2 YYNGEE. The CDR3 nucleotides read TGTGCCAGCAATGCGGTGAGCGCAGATACGCAGTATTTT. This sequence encodes CASNAVSADTQYF.

As concerns this clone: One junction end disagrees with the germline gene, perhaps due to a read error. The chain joins TRBV7-9 to TRBJ2-1, with D maybe TRBD2 (6 bases). Germline V gene lookup returns CDR1 SEHNR and CDR2 FQNEAQ (reference sequence). The CDR3 sequence is 10 residues long. CDR3 in DNA: TGTGCCAGCACCGGAGGGGATTTGCTCTTC. Amino acid sequence: CASTGGDLLF.

In DNA form, the CDR3 reads TGCGCCAGCAGCCAAGATAGGACAGGGGGCTACGAGCAGTACTTC. It is translated as CASSQDRTGGYEQYF. The V gene is TRBV4-1, the J gene TRBJ2-7, with 10 nucleotides matching TRBD1. V shed 0 bases, J shed 3 bases, and the junction held 2 bases outside the gene matches. Germline V gene lookup returns CDR1 MGHRA and CDR2 YSYEKL. The CDR3 extends over 15 amino acids.

A few counts support this clone. The rearrangement joins TRBV5-4 to TRBJ1-1; D unclear. With 3 bases removed from V and 7 bases from J, the gap between germline ends came to 13 bases. CDR1 and CDR2 from the germline V gene are SGHNT and YYREEE (reference sequence). The CDR3 is 13 amino acids. DNA of the CDR3: TGTGCCAGCAGCTCACAGAACTTGGATGAAGCTTTCTTT. This gives the protein CASSSQNLDEAFF. Combining the CDR3 with reference TRBV5-4 and TRBJ1-1 gives the whole variable domain ETGVTQSPTHLIKTRGQQVTLRCSSQSGHNTVSWYQQALGQGPQFIFQYYREEENGRGNFPPRFSGLQFPNYSSELNVNALELDDSALYLCASSSQNLDEAFFGQGTRLTVV.

This chain connects TRBV4-2 to TRBJ2-2; 9 nucleotides align to TRBD1. V lost 5 bases, J lost 5 bases, and 6 bases stayed unmatched. CDR1 LGHNA and CDR2 YNFKEQ come from the germline V gene. The CDR3 contains 15 residues. The CDR3 DNA sequence: TGTGCCAGCAGCGCGACAGGGGGTAGGACCGGGGAGCTGTTTTTT. Amino acids: CASSATGGRTGELFF.

The chain employs TRBV28 and TRBJ2-5, with D possibly matching TRBD1 (7 bases). Deletions cut 5 bases from V and 5 bases from J, with 15 bases between. The CDR3 loop spans 14 amino acids. Looked up from germline, CDR1 is MDHEN and CDR2 is SYDVKM. CDR3 protein: CASSHRQGLETQYF. CDR3 nucleotides: TGTGCCAGCAGTCACCGACAGGGACTGGAGACCCAGTACTTC.

This clone occurred a few times. The V call is TRBV6-5, the J call TRBJ1-2; no reliable D call. The V gene's germline CDR1 is MNHEY and CDR2 SVGAGI. This CDR3 spans 15 amino acids. Trimming shortened V by 2 bases and J by 6 bases, and 16 bases separated the two germline ends. The CDR3 DNA sequence: TGTGCCAGCAGTTACAACGGCGGAGCGAGAGATGGCTACACCTTC. Translated, it gives CASSYNGGARDGYTF.

The V gene is TRBV18, the J gene TRBJ1-5, with no clear D. CDR1 and CDR2 (germline): KGHSH, LQKENI. V was shortened by 6 bases and J by 3 bases, with 9 bases between the two germline ends. The CDR3 is 13 amino acids. Here the CDR3 reads CASSGPDNQPQHF. Here the CDR3 DNA reads TGTGCCAGCTCGGGCCCAGACAATCAGCCCCAGCATTTT. Looking up the rest from reference TRBV18 and TRBJ1-5 gives the full variable domain: NAGVMQNPRHLVRRRGQEARLRCSPMKGHSHVYWYRQLPEEGLKFMVYLQKENIIDESGMPKERFSAEFPKEGPSILRIQQVVRGDSAAYFCASSGPDNQPQHFGDGTRLSIL.

The J gene is TRBJ1-6, the V gene TRBV5-1, with D perhaps TRBD1 (5 bases). The CDR3 extends over 16 amino acids. The V gene lost 5 bases and the J gene lost 2 bases, with 14 bases spanning the gap. Germline loops: CDR1 SGHRS, CDR2 YFSETQ. The CDR3 protein is CASRPSSGAYNSPLHF. The CDR3 DNA follows: TGCGCCAGCAGGCCTTCTTCGGGGGCCTATAATTCACCCCTCCACTTT.

Points on this clone: Other DNA sequences from this sample encode an identical CDR3 as well. The genes are TRBV5-4 and TRBJ1-1, with TRBD1 matching 8 bases. The CDR3 contains 13 residues. J was trimmed by 5 bases and V by 1 base; bases with no gene match: 1. From germline, CDR1 is SGHNT and CDR2 YYREEE (reference sequence). CDR3 DNA sequence: TGTGCCAGCAGCTTGTACAGGGGGACTGAAGCTTTCTTT. This gives the protein CASSLYRGTEAFF.

The rearrangement joins TRBV4-2 to TRBJ1-1; D not resolved. Germline values: CDR1 LGHNA, CDR2 YNFKEQ. This CDR3 comprises 17 residues. The germline V and J ends were trimmed by 2 bases and 5 bases, with 21 bases remaining between them. DNA for the CDR3: TGTGCCAGCAGCCAAATGGGCCCAAAGTCCCGAAGGACTGAAGCTTTCTTT. Translation: CASSQMGPKSRRTEAFF.

The CDR3 DNA is TGTGCCAGCAGGATTCAGACAGTGCCGTCCTACGAGCAGTACTTC. It is translated as CASRIQTVPSYEQYF. The V and J genes are TRBV6-1 and TRBJ2-7; TRBD1 is a possible D gene (5 bases). Germline loops: CDR1 MNHNS, CDR2 SASEGT. Trimming cost V 6 bases and J 1 base, with 16 bases left between them. The CDR3 totals 15 residues.

This chain joins TRBV10-3 and TRBJ2-7, with D uncertain. The CDR3 loop spans 13 amino acids. Germline V gene sequence: CDR1 ENHRY, CDR2 SYGVKD. Trimming took off 5 bases at V and 2 bases at J, with 10 bases between the two ends. CDR3 coding DNA: TGTGCCATCAGTCCTGCAGGTACCTACGAGCAGTACTTC. Translated: CAISPAGTYEQYF.

This chain links TRBV29-1 with TRBJ1-1, with 8 bases that match TRBD1. The trim removed 0 bases at V and 12 bases at J, leaving 6 bases unmatched. The germline V gene encodes CDR1 SQVTM and CDR2 ANQGSEA. The CDR3 spans 12 residues. The CDR3, as DNA: TGCAGCGTTGAAGAACCTGGACAGGGAACTTTCTTT. Its translation: CSVEEPGQGTFF.

The V call is TRBV6-5, the J call TRBJ1-2; a weak D match, TRBD1 (6 bases). The V end was cut by 4 bases, the J end by 4 bases, with 10 bases between. The CDR3 sequence is 13 residues long. The germline gives CDR1 MNHEY, CDR2 SVGAGI. The CDR3 protein is CASSWDNGYGYTF. The CDR3 DNA is TGTGCCAGCAGTTGGGACAATGGCTATGGCTACACCTTC.

The rearrangement links TRBV5-5 to TRBJ2-7; D is uncertain. The V gene's germline CDR1 is SGHKS and CDR2 YYEKEE (reference sequence). The V gene lost 3 bases and the J gene lost 2 bases, with 15 bases spanning the gap. This CDR3 spans 15 amino acids. CDR3 protein: CASSSIPSETYEQYF. CDR3 bases: TGTGCCAGCAGCTCAATACCCAGCGAGACCTACGAGCAGTACTTC.

The chain uses TRBV5-6 and TRBJ1-5; the match to TRBD1 covers 11 bases. Germline V gene lookup returns CDR1 SGHDT and CDR2 YYEEEE. With 4 bases clipped from V and 3 bases from J, the junction kept 3 bases outside the gene matches. The CDR3 totals 15 residues. In DNA, the CDR3 is TGTGCCAGCAGCGCAGGACAGGGGGCCAATCAGCCCCAGCATTTT. This sequence encodes CASSAGQGANQPQHF.

The V call is TRBV19, the J call TRBJ2-3; 15 nucleotides line up with TRBD2. J lost 14 bases, V lost 9 bases, and 6 bases had no gene match. This CDR3 is 12 amino acids long. Germline CDR1 LNHDA, CDR2 SQIVND (reference sequence). The CDR3, as DNA: TGTGCCAGGGGGACTAGCGGGGGGTTTAGGTATTTT. Its translation is CARGTSGGFRYF. Looking up the rest from reference TRBV19 and TRBJ2-3 gives the full variable domain: DGGITQSPKYLFRKEGQNVTLSCEQNLNHDAMYWYRQDPGQGLRLIYYSQIVNDFQKGDIAEGYSVSREKKESFPLTVTSAQKNPTAFYLCARGTSGGFRYFGPGTRLTVL.

As regards this clone: No conserved phenylalanine or tryptophan is present at the end of the CDR3, so a read error is the likely explanation. The chain combines TRBV5-6 with TRBJ2-7; a weak D match, TRBD2 (5 bases). The germline V gene has CDR1 SGHDT and CDR2 YYEEEE. The CDR3 is 15 residues long. Trimming removed 4 bases at V and 3 bases at J, with 17 bases between. In nucleotides, the CDR3 is TGTGCCAGCAGCCTAAATACTTGGGCGGGCTACGAGCAGTACCTC. It encodes CASSLNTWAGYEQYL.

The rearrangement links TRBV27 to TRBJ2-3, with 10 bases aligning to TRBD2. Trimming cost V 5 bases and J 1 base; bases outside gene matches: 3. The CDR3 covers 15 residues. In germline, CDR1 is MNHEY, CDR2 SMNVEV (reference sequence). The chain's CDR3 is CASSPLAGGTDTQYF. Here the CDR3 DNA reads TGTGCCAGCAGTCCGCTAGCGGGGGGCACAGATACGCAGTATTTT.

The chain links TRBV2 to TRBJ1-5; D may be TRBD1 (5 bases). The CDR3 contains 17 residues. From germline, CDR1 is SNHLY and CDR2 FYNNEI. Trimming removed 4 bases from V and 5 bases from J, with 21 bases in between. CDR3 in amino acids: CASSGAGATRGDQPQHF. Written as DNA, the CDR3 is TGTGCCAGCAGTGGGGCGGGAGCGACAAGGGGAGATCAGCCCCAGCATTTT.

The rearrangement uses TRBV30 and TRBJ2-3; the match to TRBD2 covers 8 bases. Germline loops: CDR1 GTSNPN, CDR2 SVGIG (reference sequence). The CDR3 consists of 15 residues. The junction had 4 bases not matched to a gene; V was cut back by 0 bases and J by 2 bases. CDR3 coding DNA: TGTGCCTGGAGTGTCAGCGGGGGCCACACAGATACGCAGTATTTT. Its protein product is CAWSVSGGHTDTQYF. Drawing the rest from reference TRBV30 and TRBJ2-3, the complete variable domain is SQTIHQWPATLVQPVGSPLSLECTVEGTSNPNLYWYRQAAGRGLQLLFYSVGIGQISSEVPQNLSASRPQDRQFILSSKKLLLSDSGFYLCAWSVSGGHTDTQYFGPGTRLTVL.

This clone came up a few times. The chain couples TRBV6-5 to TRBJ1-1, with 9 bases identical to TRBD1. The CDR3 has 13 residues. V dropped 4 bases and J dropped 11; count of bases not matched to a gene: 8. CDR1 is MNHEY and CDR2 is SVGAGI in the germline V gene. Here the CDR3 DNA reads TGTGCCAGCAGTTGGGGACAGGGTGGCTCGGCTTTCTTT. This sequence encodes CASSWGQGGSAFF.

The table lists this clone with a count of one. This sequence joins TRBV7-9 and TRBJ2-1, with a possible D match to TRBD2 (5 bases). The germline CDR1 and CDR2 sequences are SEHNR and FQNEAQ (reference sequence). This CDR3 is 13 amino acids long. V lost 5 bases and J 5 bases, leaving 10 bases between the germline ends. The CDR3 DNA follows: TGTGCCAGCAGCCCTAGCAGAGACAATGAGCAGTTCTTC. The encoded protein is CASSPSRDNEQFF. Together with reference TRBV7-9 and TRBJ2-1, the CDR3 gives the full variable domain: DTGVSQNPRHKITKRGQNVTFRCDPISEHNRLYWYRQTLGQGPEFLTYFQNEAQLEKSRLLSDRFSAERPKGSFSTLEIQRTEQGDSAMYLCASSPSRDNEQFFGPGTRLTVL.

This chain joins TRBV2 and TRBJ2-7; tentatively, D is TRBD2 (5 bases). V lost 6 bases, J lost 9 bases, and 15 bases lay in between. CDR3 length equals 12 residues. Germline V gene lookup returns CDR1 SNHLY and CDR2 FYNNEI. The CDR3 DNA is TGTGCCAGCAGCCCCCTCGGGATCGCGCAGTACTTC. Its protein is CASSPLGIAQYF.

The rearrangement uses TRBV7-9 and TRBJ2-3; 8 nucleotides agree with TRBD1. CDR1 is SEHNR and CDR2 is FQNEAQ in the germline V gene (reference sequence). CDR3 size: 15 residues. The ends lost 7 bases at V and 2 bases at J; junction bases unmatched: 8. CDR3 amino acids: CASKRETGATDTQYF. DNA for the CDR3: TGTGCCAGCAAACGAGAGACAGGGGCCACAGATACGCAGTATTTT.